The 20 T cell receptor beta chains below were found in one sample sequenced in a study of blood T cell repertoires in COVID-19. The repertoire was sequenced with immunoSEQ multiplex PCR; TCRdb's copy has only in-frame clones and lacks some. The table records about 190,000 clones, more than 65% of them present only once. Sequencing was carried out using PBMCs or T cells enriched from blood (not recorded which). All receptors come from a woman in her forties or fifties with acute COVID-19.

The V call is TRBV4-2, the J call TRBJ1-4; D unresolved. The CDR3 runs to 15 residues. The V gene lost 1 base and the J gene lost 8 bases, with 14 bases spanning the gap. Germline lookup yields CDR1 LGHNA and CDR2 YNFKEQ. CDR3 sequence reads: CASSQVGSESEKLFF. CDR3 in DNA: TGTGCCAGCAGCCAAGTGGGGAGTGAGAGCGAAAAACTGTTTTTT.

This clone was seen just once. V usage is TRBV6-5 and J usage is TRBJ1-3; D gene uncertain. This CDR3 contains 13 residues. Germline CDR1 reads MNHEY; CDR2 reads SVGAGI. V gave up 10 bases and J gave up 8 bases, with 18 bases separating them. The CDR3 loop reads CAIFATVMDTIYF. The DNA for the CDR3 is TGTGCCATTTTTGCTACGGTGATGGACACCATATATTTT.

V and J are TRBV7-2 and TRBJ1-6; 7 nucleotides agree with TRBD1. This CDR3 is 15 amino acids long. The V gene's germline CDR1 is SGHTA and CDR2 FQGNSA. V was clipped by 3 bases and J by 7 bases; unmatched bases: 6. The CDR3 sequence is CASSFDRAANSPLHF. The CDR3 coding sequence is TGTGCCAGCAGCTTCGACAGGGCAGCAAATTCACCCCTCCACTTT.

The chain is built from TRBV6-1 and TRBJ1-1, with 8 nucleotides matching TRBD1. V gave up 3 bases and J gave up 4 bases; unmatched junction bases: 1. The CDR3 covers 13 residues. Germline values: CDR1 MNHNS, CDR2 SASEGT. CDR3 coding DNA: TGTGCCAGCAGTGACAGGGGGCCCACTGAAGCTTTCTTT. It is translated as CASSDRGPTEAFF.

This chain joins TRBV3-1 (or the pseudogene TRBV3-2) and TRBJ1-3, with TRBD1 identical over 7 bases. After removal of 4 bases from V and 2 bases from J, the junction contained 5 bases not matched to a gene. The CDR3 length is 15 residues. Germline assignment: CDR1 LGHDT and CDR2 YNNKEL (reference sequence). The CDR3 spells CASSLQGIAGNTIYF. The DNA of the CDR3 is TGTGCCAGCAGCCTACAGGGGATAGCTGGAAACACCATATATTTT.

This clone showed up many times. The CDR3 spells CASSPDRALGFF. The CDR3 coding sequence is TGTGCCAGCAGTCCCGACAGGGCCTTAGGGTTCTTC. V gene TRBV12-3 or TRBV12-4 combines with J gene TRBJ2-1; 7 bases match TRBD1. The CDR3 has 12 amino acids. The trim removed 5 bases at V and 15 bases at J, leaving 10 bases unmatched.

The CDR3 region is CASSTLPRNRQETQYF. The CDR3 nucleotides read TGTGCCAGCAGCACCTTACCTAGAAATAGACAAGAGACCCAGTACTTC. This chain connects TRBV28 to TRBJ2-5; D is unresolved. Germline values: CDR1 MDHEN, CDR2 SYDVKM. The CDR3 runs to 16 residues. V was trimmed by 6 bases and J by 2 bases, leaving 19 bases between them.

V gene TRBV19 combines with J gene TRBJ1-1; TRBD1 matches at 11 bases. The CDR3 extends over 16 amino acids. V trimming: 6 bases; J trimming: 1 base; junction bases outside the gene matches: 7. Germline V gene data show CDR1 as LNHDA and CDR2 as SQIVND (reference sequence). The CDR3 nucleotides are TGTGCCAGTAGCCTCCGGGACAGGGGGAAGAACACTGAAGCTTTCTTT. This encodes CASSLRDRGKNTEAFF. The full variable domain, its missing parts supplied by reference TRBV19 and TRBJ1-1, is DGGITQSPKYLFRKEGQNVTLSCEQNLNHDAMYWYRQDPGQGLRLIYYSQIVNDFQKGDIAEGYSVSREKKESFPLTVTSAQKNPTAFYLCASSLRDRGKNTEAFFGQGTRLTVV.

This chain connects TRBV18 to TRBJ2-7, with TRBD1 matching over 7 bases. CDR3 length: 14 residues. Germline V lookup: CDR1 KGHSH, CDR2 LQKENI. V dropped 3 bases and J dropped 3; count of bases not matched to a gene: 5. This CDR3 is CASSPTGNYYEQYV. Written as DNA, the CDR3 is TGTGCCAGCTCACCGACAGGGAACTACTACGAGCAGTACGTC.

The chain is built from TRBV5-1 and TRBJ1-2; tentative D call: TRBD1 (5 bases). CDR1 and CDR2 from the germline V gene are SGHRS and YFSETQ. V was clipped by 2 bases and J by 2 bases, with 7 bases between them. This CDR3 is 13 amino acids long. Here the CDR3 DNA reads TGCGCCAGCAGCTTACAGGAAAACTATGGCTACACCTTC. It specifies CASSLQENYGYTF. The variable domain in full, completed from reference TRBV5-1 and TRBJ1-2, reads KAGVTQTPRYLIKTRGQQVTLSCSPISGHRSVSWYQQTPGQGLQFLFEYFSETQRNKGNFPGRFSGRQFSNSRSEMNVSTLELGDSALYLCASSLQENYGYTFGSGTRLTVV.

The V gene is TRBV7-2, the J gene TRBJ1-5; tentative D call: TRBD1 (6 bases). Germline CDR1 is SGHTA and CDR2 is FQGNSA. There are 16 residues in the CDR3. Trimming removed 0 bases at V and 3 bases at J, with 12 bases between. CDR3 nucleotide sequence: TGTGCCAGCAGCTTAGCGGGGGCAGGAACCAATCAGCCCCAGCATTTT. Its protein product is CASSLAGAGTNQPQHF.

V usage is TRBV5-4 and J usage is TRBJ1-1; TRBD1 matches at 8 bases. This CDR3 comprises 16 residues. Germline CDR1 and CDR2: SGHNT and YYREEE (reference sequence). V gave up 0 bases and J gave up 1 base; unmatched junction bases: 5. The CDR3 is CASSLDRGWGNTEAFF. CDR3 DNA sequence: TGTGCCAGCAGCTTGGACAGGGGGTGGGGGAACACTGAAGCTTTCTTT.

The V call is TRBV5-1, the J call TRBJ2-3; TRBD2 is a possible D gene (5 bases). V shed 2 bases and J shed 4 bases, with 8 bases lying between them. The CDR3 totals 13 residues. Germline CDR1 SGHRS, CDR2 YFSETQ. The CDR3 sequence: CASSFGRADTQYF. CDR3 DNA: TGCGCCAGCAGCTTCGGGCGGGCAGATACGCAGTATTTT.

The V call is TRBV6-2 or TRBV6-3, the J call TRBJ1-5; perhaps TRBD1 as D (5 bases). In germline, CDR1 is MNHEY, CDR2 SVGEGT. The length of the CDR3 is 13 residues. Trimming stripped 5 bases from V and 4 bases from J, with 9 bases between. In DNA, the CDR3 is TGTGCCAGCAGTATGACAGTAAATCAGCCCCAGCATTTT. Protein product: CASSMTVNQPQHF.

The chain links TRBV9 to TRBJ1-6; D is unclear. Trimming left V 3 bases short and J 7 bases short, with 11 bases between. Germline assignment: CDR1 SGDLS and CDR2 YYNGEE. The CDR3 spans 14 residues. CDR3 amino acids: CASSAAFSNSPLHF. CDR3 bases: TGTGCCAGCAGCGCGGCCTTTAGCAATTCACCCCTCCACTTT.

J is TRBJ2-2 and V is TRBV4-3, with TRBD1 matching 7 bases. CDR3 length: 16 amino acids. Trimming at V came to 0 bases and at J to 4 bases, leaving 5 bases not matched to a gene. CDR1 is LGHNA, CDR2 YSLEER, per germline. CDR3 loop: CASSQDSGQVTGELFF. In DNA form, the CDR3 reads TGCGCCAGCAGCCAAGATTCAGGACAGGTCACCGGGGAGCTGTTTTTT.

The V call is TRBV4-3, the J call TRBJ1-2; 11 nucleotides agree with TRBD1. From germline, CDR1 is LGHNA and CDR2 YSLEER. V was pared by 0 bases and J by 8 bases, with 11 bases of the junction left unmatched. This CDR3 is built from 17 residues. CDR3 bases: TGCGCCAGCAGCCAAGATCTCGGGACAGGGGGTTTTGGAGGCTACACCTTC. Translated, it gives CASSQDLGTGGFGGYTF.

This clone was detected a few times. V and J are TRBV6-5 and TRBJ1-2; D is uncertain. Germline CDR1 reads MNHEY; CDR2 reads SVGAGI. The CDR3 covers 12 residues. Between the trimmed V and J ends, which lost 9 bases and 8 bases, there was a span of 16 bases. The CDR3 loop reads CASGVGVGGYTF. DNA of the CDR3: TGTGCCAGTGGCGTGGGAGTTGGGGGCTACACCTTC.

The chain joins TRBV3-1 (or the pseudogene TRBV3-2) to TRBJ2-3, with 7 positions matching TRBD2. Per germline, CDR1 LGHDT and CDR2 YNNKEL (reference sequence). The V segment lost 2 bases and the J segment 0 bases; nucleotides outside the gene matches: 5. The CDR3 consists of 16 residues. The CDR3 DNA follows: TGTGCCAGCAGCCAAAGGTTAGCGGGTAGCACAGATACGCAGTATTTT. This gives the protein CASSQRLAGSTDTQYF.

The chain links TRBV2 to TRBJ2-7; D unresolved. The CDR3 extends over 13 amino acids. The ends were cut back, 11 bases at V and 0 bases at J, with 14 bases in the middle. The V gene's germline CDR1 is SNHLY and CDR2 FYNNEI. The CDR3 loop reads CARYDGNSYEQYV. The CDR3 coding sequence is TGTGCCCGATATGATGGCAACTCCTACGAGCAGTACGTC.